The 7 T cell receptor beta chains presented below share a single source sample, sequenced in a study of shared clonotypes between healthy human individuals. The method was immunoSEQ multiplex PCR; TCRdb's version includes in-frame clones alone and lacks a portion of them. Of more than 400,000 clones in the sample, approximately 95% were seen once. The material sequenced was naive CD4+ T cells sorted from blood. Subset in this sample: CD45RA+ positively selected. All receptors come from a woman younger than 45 in good health.

This chain connects TRBV7-9 to TRBJ2-2; TRBD1 might be the D (5 bases). The CDR3 has 17 residues. V lost 2 bases and J lost 6, with 19 bases in between. Per the germline V gene, CDR1 is SEHNR and CDR2 is FQNEAQ (reference sequence). DNA of the CDR3: TGTGCCAGCAGCTTACCCTCTACAGGACGGAGACCCGGGGAGCTGTTTTTT. This gives the protein CASSLPSTGRRPGELFF.

This sequence joins TRBV19 and TRBJ2-3; the D is unclear. The germline CDR1 and CDR2 sequences are LNHDA and SQIVND (reference sequence). V dropped 4 bases and J dropped 3 bases, with 17 bases sitting between them. The CDR3 contains 16 residues. CDR3 protein: CASSTESLMGTDTQYF. Written as DNA, the CDR3 is TGTGCCAGTAGTACAGAATCCCTAATGGGTACAGATACGCAGTATTTT.

V is TRBV18 and J is TRBJ2-7, with D tentatively TRBD2 (5 bases). Germline CDR1 reads KGHSH; CDR2 reads LQKENI. The CDR3 is made up of 13 amino acids. V lost 3 bases and J 6 bases, leaving 12 bases between the germline ends. The CDR3 sequence is CASSPGLNSEQYF. The DNA of the CDR3 is TGTGCCAGCTCACCCGGACTGAACAGCGAGCAGTACTTC.

This clone has a single count. The chain employs TRBV21-1 and TRBJ1-2. TRBV21-1 is a documented pseudogene. The CDR3 is 13 amino acids. CDR3 residues: CASSKRLEVGYTF. CDR3 DNA: TGTGCCAGCAGCAAACGTCTGGAGGTGGGCTACACCTTC.

This clone has a single count. J is TRBJ2-7 and V is TRBV4-2; TRBD1 is a possible D gene (6 bases). V lost 0 bases and J lost 7, with 16 bases in between. This CDR3 spans 15 amino acids. In germline, CDR1 is LGHNA, CDR2 YNFKEQ. Here the CDR3 reads CASSQDLNSGEEQYF. CDR3 nucleotide sequence: TGTGCCAGCAGCCAAGATTTGAATTCAGGGGAGGAGCAGTACTTC.

The chain links TRBV28 to TRBJ1-5; 7 positions match TRBD1. Germline V CDR1 and CDR2: MDHEN, SYDVKM. This CDR3 is built from 16 residues. Unmatched junction bases numbered 12, after V lost 5 bases and J lost 5 bases. The CDR3 protein is CASSPMGGGQYQPQHF. DNA for the CDR3: TGTGCCAGCAGTCCAATGGGAGGGGGACAGTATCAGCCCCAGCATTTT.

The chain is built from TRBV4-1 and TRBJ2-3; 7 nucleotides agree with TRBD1. Trimming removed 2 bases from V and 4 bases from J; junction bases left unmatched: 3. Germline CDR1 MGHRA, CDR2 YSYEKL. This CDR3 region has 14 residues. The chain's CDR3 is CASSQLGTADTQYF. CDR3 DNA: TGCGCCAGCAGCCAACTAGGGACAGCAGATACGCAGTATTTT.